A single TCR beta chain is shown here with its context. The germline CDR1 and CDR2 sequences are ENHRY and SYGVKD. Trimming at V came to 6 bases and at J to 1 base, leaving 5 bases not matched to a gene. CDR3 length: 15 amino acids. These data are taken from a study of response to subunit inactivated influenza vaccine. One entry per CDR3 protein, called by TCRdb with MiXCR from the RT-PCR reads. The data contain hundreds of thousands of distinct CDR3 sequences, around 15% of them singletons. The TCR comes from a middle-aged man who received an inactivated influenza vaccine. Here the sequenced sample was PBMCs from blood, taken around 15 days before vaccination. The chain is built from TRBV10-3 and TRBJ2-7; 11 nucleotides align to TRBD1. The CDR3 loop reads CAISAGTGGSYEQYF. The CDR3 bases are TGTGCCATCAGCGCCGGGACAGGGGGTTCCTACGAGCAGTACTTC.